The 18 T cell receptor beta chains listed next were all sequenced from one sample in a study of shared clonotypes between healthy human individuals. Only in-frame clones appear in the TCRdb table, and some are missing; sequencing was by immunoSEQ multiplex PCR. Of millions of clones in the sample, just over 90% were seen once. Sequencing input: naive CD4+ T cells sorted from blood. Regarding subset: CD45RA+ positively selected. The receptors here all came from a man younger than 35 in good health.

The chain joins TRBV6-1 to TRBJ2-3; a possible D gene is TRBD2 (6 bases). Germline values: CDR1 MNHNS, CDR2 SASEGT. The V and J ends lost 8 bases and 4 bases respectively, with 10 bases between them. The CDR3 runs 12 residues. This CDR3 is CASGGSADTQYF. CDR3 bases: TGTGCCAGCGGGGGGTCAGCAGATACGCAGTATTTT.

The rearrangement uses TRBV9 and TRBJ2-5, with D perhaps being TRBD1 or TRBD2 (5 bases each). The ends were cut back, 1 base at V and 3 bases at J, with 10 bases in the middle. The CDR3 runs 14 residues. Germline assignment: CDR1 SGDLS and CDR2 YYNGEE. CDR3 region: CASSVRDRKETQYF. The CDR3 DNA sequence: TGTGCCAGCAGCGTACGGGACCGAAAAGAGACCCAGTACTTC.

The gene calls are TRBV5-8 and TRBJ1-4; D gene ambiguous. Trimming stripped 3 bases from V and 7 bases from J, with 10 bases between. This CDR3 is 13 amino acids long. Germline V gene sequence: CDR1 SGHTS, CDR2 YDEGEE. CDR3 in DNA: TGTGCCAGCAGCTATACTTTTACTGAAAAACTGTTTTTT. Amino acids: CASSYTFTEKLFF.

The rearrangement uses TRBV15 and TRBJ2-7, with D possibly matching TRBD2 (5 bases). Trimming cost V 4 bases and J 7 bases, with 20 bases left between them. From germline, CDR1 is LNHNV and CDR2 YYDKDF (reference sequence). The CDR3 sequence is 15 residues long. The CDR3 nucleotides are TGTGCCACCAGCACCGGGCGGTCCCCGGGGTCGGAGCAGTACTTC. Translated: CATSTGRSPGSEQYF.

This chain's CDR3 is CASSFPGTGIYEQYF. In nucleotides, the CDR3 is TGTGCCAGTAGTTTTCCCGGGACAGGGATCTACGAGCAGTACTTC. J is TRBJ2-7 and V is TRBV19; 9 bases match TRBD1. This CDR3 region has 15 residues. Germline CDR1 and CDR2: LNHDA and SQIVND (reference sequence). Trimming cost V 5 bases and J 3 bases; bases outside gene matches: 8.

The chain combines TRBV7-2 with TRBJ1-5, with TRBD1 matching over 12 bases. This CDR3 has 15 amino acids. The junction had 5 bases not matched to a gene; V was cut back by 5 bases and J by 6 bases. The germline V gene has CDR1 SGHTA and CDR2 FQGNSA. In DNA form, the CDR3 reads TGTGCCAGCAGCGCCGGGACAGGGGGCGGTCAGCCCCAGCATTTT. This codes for CASSAGTGGGQPQHF.

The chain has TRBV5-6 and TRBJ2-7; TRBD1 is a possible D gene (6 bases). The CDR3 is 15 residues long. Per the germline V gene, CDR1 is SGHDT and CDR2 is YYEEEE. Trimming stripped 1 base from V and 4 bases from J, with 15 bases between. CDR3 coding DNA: TGTGCCAGCAGCTTGTCGTGGCAGGGGAGATACGAGCAGTACTTC. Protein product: CASSLSWQGRYEQYF.

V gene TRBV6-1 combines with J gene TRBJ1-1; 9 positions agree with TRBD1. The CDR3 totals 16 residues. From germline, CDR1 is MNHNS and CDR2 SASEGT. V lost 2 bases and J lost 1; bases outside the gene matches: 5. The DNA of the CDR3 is TGTGCCAGCAGTGAACGGGACAGGGTCGGGAACACTGAAGCTTTCTTT. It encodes CASSERDRVGNTEAFF.

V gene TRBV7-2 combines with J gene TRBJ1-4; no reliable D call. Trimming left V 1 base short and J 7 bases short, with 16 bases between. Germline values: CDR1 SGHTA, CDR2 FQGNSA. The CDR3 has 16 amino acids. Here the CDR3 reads CASSLGGVIRVEKLFF. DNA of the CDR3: TGTGCCAGCAGCTTAGGGGGAGTCATAAGAGTTGAAAAACTGTTTTTT.

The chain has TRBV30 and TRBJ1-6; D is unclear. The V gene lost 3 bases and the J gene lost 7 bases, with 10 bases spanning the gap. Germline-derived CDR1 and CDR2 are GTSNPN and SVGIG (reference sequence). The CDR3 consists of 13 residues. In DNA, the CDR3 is TGTGCCTGGAGCCTGGGTGGGAATTCACCCCTCCACTTT. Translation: CAWSLGGNSPLHF.

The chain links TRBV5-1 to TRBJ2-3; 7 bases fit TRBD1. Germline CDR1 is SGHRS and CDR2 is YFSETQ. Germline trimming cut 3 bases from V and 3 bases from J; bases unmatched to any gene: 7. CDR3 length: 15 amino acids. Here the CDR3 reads CASSSQGPQTDTQYF. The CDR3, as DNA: TGCGCCAGCAGCTCACAGGGGCCCCAAACAGATACGCAGTATTTT.

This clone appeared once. The CDR3 reads CASSRERVYEQYF. In DNA, the CDR3 is TGTGCCAGCAGTCGGGAAAGGGTCTACGAGCAGTACTTC. The chain recombines TRBV6-6 with TRBJ2-7; a weak D match, TRBD2 (5 bases). Germline CDR1 and CDR2: MNHNY and SVGAGI (reference sequence). Trimming shortened V by 5 bases and J by 3 bases, and 11 bases separated the two germline ends. This CDR3 is 13 amino acids long.

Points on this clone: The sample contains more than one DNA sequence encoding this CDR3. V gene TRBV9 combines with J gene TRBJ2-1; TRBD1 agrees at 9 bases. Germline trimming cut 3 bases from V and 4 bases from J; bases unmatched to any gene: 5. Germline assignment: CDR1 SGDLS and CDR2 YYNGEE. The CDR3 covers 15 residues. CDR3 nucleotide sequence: TGTGCCAGCAGCGGGGGACAGGGTGCGTACAATGAGCAGTTCTTC. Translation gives CASSGGQGAYNEQFF.

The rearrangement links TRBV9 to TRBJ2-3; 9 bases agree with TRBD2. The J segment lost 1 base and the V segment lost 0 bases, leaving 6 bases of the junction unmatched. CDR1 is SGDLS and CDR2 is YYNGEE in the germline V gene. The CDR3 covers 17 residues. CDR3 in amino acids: CASSVALPSGGTDTQYF. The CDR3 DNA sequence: TGTGCCAGCAGCGTAGCTCTCCCTAGCGGGGGCACAGATACGCAGTATTTT.

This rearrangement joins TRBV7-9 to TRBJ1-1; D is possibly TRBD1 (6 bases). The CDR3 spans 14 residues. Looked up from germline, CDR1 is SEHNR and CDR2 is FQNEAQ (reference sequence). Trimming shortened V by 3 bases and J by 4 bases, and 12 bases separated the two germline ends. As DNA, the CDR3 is TGTGCCAGCAGCTTCAACAGGGAAGGCACTGAAGCTTTCTTT. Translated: CASSFNREGTEAFF.

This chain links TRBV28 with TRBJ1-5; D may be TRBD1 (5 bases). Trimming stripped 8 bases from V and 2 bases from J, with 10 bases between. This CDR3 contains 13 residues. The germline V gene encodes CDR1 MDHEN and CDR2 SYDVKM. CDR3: CASLRGGNQPQHF. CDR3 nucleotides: TGTGCCAGCTTGAGAGGGGGCAATCAGCCCCAGCATTTT.

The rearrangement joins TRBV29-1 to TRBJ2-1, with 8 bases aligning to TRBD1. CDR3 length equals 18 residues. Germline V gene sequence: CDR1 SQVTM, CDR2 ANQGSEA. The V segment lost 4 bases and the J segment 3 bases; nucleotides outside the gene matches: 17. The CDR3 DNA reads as TGCAGCGTTGGGTCAGCAGGGGGCGAGCTTGTGGGCTACAATGAGCAGTTCTTC. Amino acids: CSVGSAGGELVGYNEQFF.

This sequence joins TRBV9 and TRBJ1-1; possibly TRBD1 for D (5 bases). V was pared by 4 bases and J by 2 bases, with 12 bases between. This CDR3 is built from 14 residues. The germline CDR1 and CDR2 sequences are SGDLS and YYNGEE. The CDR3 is CASSIQGFNTEAFF. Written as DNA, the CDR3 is TGTGCCAGCAGCATCCAGGGTTTCAACACTGAAGCTTTCTTT.